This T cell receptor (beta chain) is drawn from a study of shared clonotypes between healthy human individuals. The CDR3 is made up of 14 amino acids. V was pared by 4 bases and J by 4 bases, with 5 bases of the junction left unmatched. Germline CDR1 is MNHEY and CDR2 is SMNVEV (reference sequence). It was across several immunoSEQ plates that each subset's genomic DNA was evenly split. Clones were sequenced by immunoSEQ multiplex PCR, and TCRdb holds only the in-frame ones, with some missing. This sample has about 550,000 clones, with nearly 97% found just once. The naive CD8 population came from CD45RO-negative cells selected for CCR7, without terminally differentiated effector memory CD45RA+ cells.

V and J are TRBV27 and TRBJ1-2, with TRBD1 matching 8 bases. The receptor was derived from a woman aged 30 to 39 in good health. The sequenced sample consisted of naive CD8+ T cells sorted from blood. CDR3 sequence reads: CASSSPGGTYGYTF. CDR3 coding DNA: TGTGCCAGCAGTTCGCCAGGGGGCACCTATGGCTACACCTTC.